This TCR beta chain was found in a study of blood T cell repertoires in COVID-19 (TCRdb year 2020). Looking at the study overall: The collaborator samples originated in the United States, Italy and Spain and spanned the acute and convalescent phases of COVID-19. The prospective study material was composed of cDNA or gDNA derived from T cells, B-cell-depleted T cells, or PBMCs. Subjects who had been exposed to COVID-19, were actively infected with it, or had recovered from it provided the deeply sampled blood TCRbeta repertoires that made up the dataset. A freely available public database, intended as a resource for researchers studying the immune response to SARS-CoV-2, is where the repertoires were released. Samples were obtained from the ongoing ImmuneRACE study (first 160 participants) and from about 1,300 subjects provided by 6 global collaborators. Sample metadata almost always included a de-identified subject ID, COVID-19 status, age in years and sex. Where available, HLA class I and class II types were obtained from metadata supplied by the sample provider rather than from assay-based typing. Broad study findings and their caveats: How much clinical and demographic metadata was included differed by source and by participant, and the metadata was provided uncurated.

Whole blood was collected in K2EDTA tubes by collaborating institutions according to the institutions' own protocols. For TCRbeta analysis, collaborator samples were shipped as frozen whole blood, as isolated PBMCs, or as DNA extracted from either sample type. The immunoSEQ Assay, a bias-controlled multiplex PCR, was used to amplify TCRbeta CDR3 regions from genomic DNA. The study's processing was this. The number of nucleated cells in each sample was estimated by amplification of reference gene primers within the assay. Sequence reads were collapsed and filtered to measure the absolute abundance of every unique TCRbeta CDR3 rearrangement. For each sample, productive Simpson clonality was calculated as the square root of Simpson's diversity index across productive rearrangements. TCRdb mirrors the immuneACCESS table, restricted to in-frame sequences. Some clones are absent from its copies; in checked studies, under half trace to an unresolved V gene, and the reason for the others is unknown. The V and J calls and clone size come from that table; D and trimming were worked out from the DNA. In this sample the table shows roughly 84,000 clones, roughly 76% of which occur a single time. About 4% of the sample lies in the top ten.

About this clone: The specificity of this receptor is unknown. Per-base quality was not reported, and no clone a single base away is much larger than it.

CDR1 and CDR2 are read off the germline V gene (reference sequence) as GTSNPN and SVGIG. The CDR3 sequence holds 12 residues, the cysteine and phenylalanine included. Only the CDR3 DNA is retained, 36 bases long and in frame from the first base. V drops 4 bases and J drops 5 bases, leaving 11 bases in between. This sequence was found in a woman aged 45-60 years with acute or convalescent COVID-19. This chain is built from TRBV30 and TRBJ1-2; confidence is insufficient to name the D gene. The sequencing input was peripheral blood. The CDR3 protein is CAWTTPGYGYTF. The base sequence is TGTGCCTGGACCACCCCCGGGTATGGCTACACCTTC.